The rows below give T cell receptor beta chains drawn from one sample of a study of blood T cell repertoires in COVID-19. Method: immunoSEQ multiplex PCR; TCRdb's copy keeps in-frame clones and lacks some. The table records more than 250,000 clones, around 80% of them present only once. Sequencing input: peripheral blood. The origin of the receptors is a woman between 50 and 59 years old with acute or convalescent COVID-19. Each CDR3 is given with its conserved first and last residue. Each record gives: J gene, D gene, clone size, V gene, CDR3 protein. D genes are given only for firm matches. Size tells how often a clone was seen (once, few, many) or the class of an expanded clone, and some rows leave it out.

J: TRBJ2-5
D: TRBD1
size: NA
V: TRBV7-2
CDR3: CASSRQGGWQETQYF

J: TRBJ2-2
D: NA
size: few
V: TRBV5-1
CDR3: CASSYDTGNTGELFF

J: TRBJ2-3
D: NA
size: NA
V: TRBV5-4
CDR3: CASSPGLETQYF

J: TRBJ1-1
D: NA
size: NA
V: TRBV27
CDR3: CASSPRVNTEAFF

J: TRBJ2-4
D: TRBD2
size: NA
V: TRBV4-2
CDR3: CASSQGLAGVQYF

J: TRBJ2-5
D: NA
size: NA
V: TRBV3-1/TRBV3-2
CDR3: CASSPSGGTQYF

J: TRBJ1-3
D: NA
size: NA
V: TRBV11-2
CDR3: CATRSVSGNTIYF

J: TRBJ2-3
D: TRBD1
size: NA
V: TRBV5-1
CDR3: CASSSSGQRSTDTQYF

J: TRBJ2-2
D: NA
size: NA
V: TRBV4-2
CDR3: CASSQDRRSGELFF

J: TRBJ2-1
D: TRBD2
size: NA
V: TRBV7-2
CDR3: CASSFSRLAGVKYNEQFF

J: TRBJ2-5
D: TRBD2
size: NA
V: TRBV7-6
CDR3: CASSLGGGVETQYF

J: TRBJ2-3
D: NA
size: NA
V: TRBV6-2/TRBV6-3
CDR3: CASTPRGDTDTQYF

J: TRBJ2-5
D: NA
size: NA
V: TRBV18
CDR3: CASSPLSGEQETQYF

J: TRBJ2-6
D: TRBD1
size: NA
V: TRBV6-1
CDR3: CASSESGGSGANVLTF

J: TRBJ2-7
D: TRBD1
size: NA
V: TRBV4-3
CDR3: CASSQETGANEQYF

J: TRBJ1-6
D: TRBD1
size: NA
V: TRBV7-2
CDR3: CASSFLGQVNSPLHF

J: TRBJ2-5
D: NA
size: NA
V: TRBV5-6
CDR3: CASSLFKETQYF

J: TRBJ1-1
D: TRBD1
size: NA
V: TRBV11-2
CDR3: CASRTPGQTNTEAFF

J: TRBJ1-4
D: TRBD1
size: NA
V: TRBV15
CDR3: CATSRGGTGDEKLFF